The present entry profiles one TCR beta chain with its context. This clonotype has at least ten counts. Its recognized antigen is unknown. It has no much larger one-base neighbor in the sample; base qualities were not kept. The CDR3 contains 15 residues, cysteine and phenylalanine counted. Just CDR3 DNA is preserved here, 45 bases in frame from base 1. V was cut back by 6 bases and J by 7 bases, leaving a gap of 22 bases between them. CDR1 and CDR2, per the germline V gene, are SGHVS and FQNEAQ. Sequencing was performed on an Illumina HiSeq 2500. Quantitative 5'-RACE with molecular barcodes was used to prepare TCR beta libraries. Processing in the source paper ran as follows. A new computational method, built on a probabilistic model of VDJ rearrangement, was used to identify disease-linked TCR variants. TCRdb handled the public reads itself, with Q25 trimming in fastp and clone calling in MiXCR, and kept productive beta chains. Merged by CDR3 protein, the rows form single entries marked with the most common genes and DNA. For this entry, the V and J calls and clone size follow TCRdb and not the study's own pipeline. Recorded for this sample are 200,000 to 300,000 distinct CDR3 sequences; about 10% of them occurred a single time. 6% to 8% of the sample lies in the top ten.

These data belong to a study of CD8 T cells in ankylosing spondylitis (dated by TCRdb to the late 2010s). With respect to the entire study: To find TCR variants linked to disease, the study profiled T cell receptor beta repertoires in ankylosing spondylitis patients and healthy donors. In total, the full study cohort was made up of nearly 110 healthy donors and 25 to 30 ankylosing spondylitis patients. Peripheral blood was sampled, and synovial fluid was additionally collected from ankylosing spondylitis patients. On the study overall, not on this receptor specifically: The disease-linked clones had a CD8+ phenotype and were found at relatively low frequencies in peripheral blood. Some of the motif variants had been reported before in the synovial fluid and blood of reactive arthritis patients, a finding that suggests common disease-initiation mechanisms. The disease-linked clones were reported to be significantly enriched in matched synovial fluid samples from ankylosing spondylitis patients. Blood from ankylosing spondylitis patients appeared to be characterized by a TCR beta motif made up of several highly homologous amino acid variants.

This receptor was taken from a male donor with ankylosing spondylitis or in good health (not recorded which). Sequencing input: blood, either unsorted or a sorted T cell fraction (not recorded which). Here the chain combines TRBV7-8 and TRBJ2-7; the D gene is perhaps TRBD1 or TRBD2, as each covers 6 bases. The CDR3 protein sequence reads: CASREGGGSGVEQYF. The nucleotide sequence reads TGTGCCAGCAGGGAAGGAGGGGGATCAGGGGTAGAGCAGTACTTC.